The next 13 T cell receptor beta chains were all read from a single sample in a study of cytomegalovirus exposure and HLA in healthy donors. Researchers ran the PCR with 60 Vbeta and 13 Jbeta primers. The method was immunoSEQ multiplex PCR; TCRdb's version includes in-frame clones alone and lacks a portion of them. The data contain more than 55,000 clones, 65% to 75% of them singletons. Sequenced sample: PBMCs. The receptors shown here come from a woman aged 60-75 years in good health and CMV-seropositive.

The chain carries TRBV29-1 and TRBJ2-2, with D unclear. This CDR3 contains 11 residues. With 5 bases removed from V and 7 bases from J, the gap between germline ends came to 8 bases. CDR1 is SQVTM and CDR2 is ANQGSEA in the germline V gene. The CDR3 DNA follows: TGCAGCGTTAAAAATCTCGGGGAGCTGTTTTTT. The encoded protein is CSVKNLGELFF.

This clone was picked up many times. The chain links TRBV6-5 to TRBJ1-5; 9 bases fit TRBD1. V lost 3 bases to trimming and J lost 5 bases; unmatched junction nucleotides: 2. This CDR3 is 14 amino acids long. Germline V CDR1 and CDR2: MNHEY, SVGAGI. The CDR3: CASSYGTGYQPQHF. In nucleotides, the CDR3 is TGTGCCAGCAGTTATGGGACAGGGTATCAGCCCCAGCATTTT.

CDR3 DNA sequence: TGTGCCAGCTCCCTTGGGTTCGAGGCGAACGAGCAGTACTTC. It encodes CASSLGFEANEQYF. V gene TRBV6-6 combines with J gene TRBJ2-7; D remains ambiguous. The CDR3 covers 14 residues. V lost 8 bases and J 5 bases, leaving 19 bases between the germline ends. Germline CDR1 MNHNY, CDR2 SVGAGI (reference sequence).

This clone was seen once. V usage is TRBV21-1 and J usage is TRBJ1-1. TRBV21-1 is termed a pseudogene. This CDR3 is built from 11 residues. The CDR3 is CASSKNGEAFF. DNA for the CDR3: TGTGCCAGCAGCAAAAACGGTGAAGCTTTCTTT.

The chain links TRBV5-4 to TRBJ1-2; D unclear. Trimming cost V 4 bases and J 7 bases, with 23 bases left between them. Germline CDR1 is SGHNT and CDR2 is YYREEE (reference sequence). This CDR3 comprises 16 residues. The CDR3 spells CASSLQLIASGGGYTF. The CDR3 region has the DNA TGTGCCAGCAGCCTGCAGTTAATCGCAAGTGGTGGTGGCTACACCTTC. The variable domain in full, completed from reference TRBV5-4 and TRBJ1-2, reads ETGVTQSPTHLIKTRGQQVTLRCSSQSGHNTVSWYQQALGQGPQFIFQYYREEENGRGNFPPRFSGLQFPNYSSELNVNALELDDSALYLCASSLQLIASGGGYTFGSGTRLTVV.

This clone has a handful of counts. This rearrangement joins TRBV5-1 to TRBJ1-5, with 7 bases that match TRBD1. V lost 0 bases to trimming and J lost 5 bases; unmatched junction nucleotides: 2. This CDR3 is built from 14 residues. CDR1 and CDR2 from the germline V gene are SGHRS and YFSETQ. The CDR3 region has the DNA TGCGCCAGCAGCTTGGCAGGACAGGATCAGCCCCAGCATTTT. As protein: CASSLAGQDQPQHF.

The rearrangement joins TRBV29-1 to TRBJ2-5; TRBD2 agrees at 8 bases. The CDR3 totals 18 residues. V dropped 4 bases and J dropped 4; count of bases not matched to a gene: 20. Germline lookup yields CDR1 SQVTM and CDR2 ANQGSEA. The chain's CDR3 is CSVAGTRPTSGPSETQYF. In nucleotides, the CDR3 is TGCAGCGTTGCGGGGACCCGCCCTACTAGCGGACCCTCAGAGACCCAGTACTTC.

The chain has TRBV29-1 and TRBJ1-1; D is unclear. Germline CDR1 is SQVTM and CDR2 is ANQGSEA. The CDR3 consists of 14 residues. Trimming took off 3 bases at V and 5 bases at J, with 16 bases between the two ends. This CDR3 reads CSVDRPGLGTEAFF. The CDR3, as DNA: TGCAGCGTTGATCGGCCGGGGTTGGGAACTGAAGCTTTCTTT. The entire variable domain, with the rest obtained from reference TRBV29-1 and TRBJ1-1, is as follows: SAVISQKPSRDICQRGTSLTIQCQVDSQVTMMFWYRQQPGQSLTLIATANQGSEATYESGFVIDKFPISRPNLTFSTLTVSNMSPEDSSIYLCSVDRPGLGTEAFFGQGTRLTVV.

The rearrangement uses TRBV6-1 and TRBJ1-5; TRBD1 aligns across 8 bases. CDR3 length: 14 residues. Germline CDR1 and CDR2: MNHNS and SASEGT. J gave up 3 bases and V 2 bases, and 0 bases lay outside the gene matches. The CDR3 spells CASSEQGANQPQHF. The CDR3 nucleotides are TGTGCCAGCAGTGAACAGGGGGCCAATCAGCCCCAGCATTTT.

The rearrangement links TRBV5-1 to TRBJ2-7, with TRBD2 matching 10 bases. V lost 3 bases, J lost 6 bases, and 3 bases stayed unmatched. CDR3 length equals 13 residues. Germline CDR1 is SGHRS and CDR2 is YFSETQ. CDR3 coding DNA: TGCGCCAGCAGCTCGGGACTAGCGAGCGAGCAGTACTTC. As protein: CASSSGLASEQYF.

V usage is TRBV6-6 and J usage is TRBJ1-2; a possible D gene is TRBD1 (6 bases). CDR3 length: 13 amino acids. CDR1 is MNHNY, CDR2 SVGAGI, per germline (reference sequence). The ends were cut back, 2 bases at V and 4 bases at J, with 8 bases in the middle. The CDR3 loop reads CASSYDRLYGYTF. Written as DNA, the CDR3 is TGTGCCAGCAGTTACGACAGGCTCTATGGCTACACCTTC.

The CDR3 bases are TGTGCCAGCAGCTCCTACGGGGACAGCTCCTACGAGCAGTACTTC. Translated: CASSSYGDSSYEQYF. The chain links TRBV11-3 to TRBJ2-7; 7 bases map to TRBD1. V dropped 4 bases and J dropped 0; count of bases not matched to a gene: 6. This CDR3 contains 15 residues. Germline V gene sequence: CDR1 SGHNT, CDR2 YENEEA.

V is TRBV21-1 and J is TRBJ2-3; the table assigns TRBD2, which was not confirmed against the DNA. TRBV21-1 is noted as a pseudogene. The CDR3 spans 16 residues. The CDR3 DNA is TGTGCCAGCGAAACGGGGAGTAGCGGGCCGGGTCGTACGCAGTATTTT. Its translation: CASETGSSGPGRTQYF.